This note documents a single T cell receptor beta chain sequence. Its antigen remains unidentified. 13 Jbeta primers and 60 Vbeta primers were used for the PCR. Clones were read by immunoSEQ multiplex PCR, and TCRdb kept only the in-frame ones, dropping some. The sample shows 100,000 to 150,000 clones, around three quarters of them seen only once. This specimen belongs to a study of cytomegalovirus exposure and HLA in healthy donors. Findings of the study overall: A missense DCLRE1C variant was associated with V- and J-gene trimming of TCR beta chains in a later analysis, and an independent cohort replicated the association. Immune exposure information comprised only CMV serostatus.

After removal of 5 bases from V and 7 bases from J, the junction contained 10 bases not matched to a gene. The CDR3 is 15 residues long. Looked up from germline, CDR1 is SGHTA and CDR2 is FQGNSA. Sample: PBMCs. The rearrangement joins TRBV7-2 to TRBJ1-4, with 7 bases that match TRBD1. This receptor was identified in a woman between 50 and 59 years old in good health and CMV-seronegative. The CDR3 DNA follows: TGTGCCAGCAGCAGACCGACAGGGCTGGGTGAAAAACTGTTTTTT. Its protein is CASSRPTGLGEKLFF.